The 10 T cell receptor beta chains in this list originate from one sample, sequenced in a study of OX40 agonist ivuxolimab in advanced cancers. TCRdb keeps only in-frame clones here, not all; method: immunoSEQ multiplex PCR. The sample consists of about 83,000 clones, over 75% of them appearing once. This sample comprised CD4+ or CD8+ T cells sorted from blood, obtained in a trial of the OX40 agonist ivuxolimab. The receptors come from an adult with an advanced solid tumor such as melanoma, head and neck, liver or kidney cancer.

The chain couples TRBV7-2 to TRBJ2-1; tentative D call: TRBD1 (5 bases). The V end lost 0 bases, the J end lost 16 bases, and 16 bases lay between the germline ends. This CDR3 is 13 amino acids long. Germline V gene lookup returns CDR1 SGHTA and CDR2 FQGNSA. The DNA for the CDR3 is TGTGCCAGCAGCTTAGCGCGAAAGGGGTGGTATTTCTTC. Translation gives CASSLARKGWYFF.

This chain links TRBV7-2 with TRBJ1-6, with no clear D. This CDR3 region has 12 residues. Germline CDR1 is SGHTA and CDR2 is FQGNSA. V was clipped by 3 bases and J by 13 bases, with 10 bases between them. The CDR3 DNA follows: TGTGCCAGCAGCTTGAGCGCCTCTCCCCTCCACTTT. This encodes CASSLSASPLHF.

The rearrangement links TRBV7-2 to TRBJ1-3, with no clear D. The germline V gene encodes CDR1 SGHTA and CDR2 FQGNSA. Trimming removed 0 bases from V and 0 bases from J, with 6 bases in between. This CDR3 contains 15 residues. In DNA, the CDR3 is TGTGCCAGCAGCTTAGCGACAATCTCTGGAAACACCATATATTTT. Amino acids: CASSLATISGNTIYF.

The J gene is TRBJ1-6, the V gene TRBV11-1, with TRBD1 matching 7 bases. CDR3 length equals 18 residues. The germline gives CDR1 SGHAT, CDR2 FQDESV (reference sequence). After removal of 4 bases from V and 0 bases from J, the junction contained 9 bases not matched to a gene. CDR3 loop: CASSYGTARSSYNSPLHF. The CDR3, as DNA: TGTGCCAGCAGCTATGGGACAGCTAGGAGCTCCTATAATTCACCCCTCCACTTT. Full variable domain (rest looked up from reference TRBV11-1 and TRBJ1-6): EAEVAQSPRYKITEKSQAVAFWCDPISGHATLYWYRQILGQGPELLVQFQDESVVDDSQLPKDRFSAERLKGVDSTLKIQPAELGDSAMYLCASSYGTARSSYNSPLHFGNGTRLTVT.

The chain is built from TRBV2 and TRBJ1-2; D is uncertain. Between the trimmed V and J ends, which lost 3 bases and 5 bases, there was a span of 16 bases. Germline V gives CDR1 SNHLY, CDR2 FYNNEI. There are 15 residues in the CDR3. The CDR3 region has the DNA TGTGCCAGCAGTGAGAGTGGCACGGACGCTTATGGCTACACCTTC. Translation gives CASSESGTDAYGYTF.

This clone was seen only a few times. V usage is TRBV19 and J usage is TRBJ2-7; TRBD2 is a possible D gene (5 bases). Trimming shortened V by 2 bases and J by 5 bases, and 13 bases separated the two germline ends. Germline V CDR1 and CDR2: LNHDA, SQIVND (reference sequence). The length of the CDR3 is 14 residues. The CDR3 sequence is CASSINPDSNEQYF. The DNA of the CDR3 is TGTGCCAGTAGTATAAACCCGGACTCAAACGAGCAGTACTTC. The variable domain in full, with the rest retrieved from reference TRBV19 and TRBJ2-7, is DGGITQSPKYLFRKEGQNVTLSCEQNLNHDAMYWYRQDPGQGLRLIYYSQIVNDFQKGDIAEGYSVSREKKESFPLTVTSAQKNPTAFYLCASSINPDSNEQYFGPGTRLTVT.

The chain joins TRBV19 to TRBJ1-1; TRBD1 aligns across 11 bases. Germline CDR1 and CDR2: LNHDA and SQIVND (reference sequence). J was trimmed by 7 bases and V by 8 bases; bases with no gene match: 3. The CDR3 totals 12 residues. CDR3 amino acids: CASWDRGYEAFF. The CDR3 DNA follows: TGTGCCAGTTGGGACAGGGGGTATGAAGCTTTCTTT.

CDR3 loop: CAWSETAGSGYTF. The CDR3 DNA is TGTGCCTGGAGTGAAACGGCAGGGAGTGGCTACACCTTC. This sequence joins TRBV30 and TRBJ1-2; maybe TRBD1 (5 bases). Trimming removed 1 base at V and 7 bases at J, with 13 bases between. The CDR3 has 13 amino acids. Germline values: CDR1 GTSNPN, CDR2 SVGIG (reference sequence).

This clone showed up just a few times. The chain recombines TRBV10-3 with TRBJ2-5, with a possible D match to TRBD1 (5 bases). CDR1 and CDR2 (germline): ENHRY, SYGVKD. The germline V and J ends were trimmed by 5 bases and 1 base, with 8 bases remaining between them. There are 13 residues in the CDR3. In DNA form, the CDR3 reads TGTGCCATCAGTTTCGACAGCCAAGAGACCCAGTACTTC. Translation: CAISFDSQETQYF.

This sequence joins TRBV4-3 and TRBJ1-2, with TRBD1 identical over 7 bases. The junction had 5 bases not matched to a gene; V was cut back by 0 bases and J by 4 bases. The CDR3 totals 15 residues. CDR1 and CDR2 (germline): LGHNA, YSLEER. The CDR3 DNA sequence: TGCGCCAGCAGCCAAGATGGGGACAGAATCTATGGCTACACCTTC. This sequence encodes CASSQDGDRIYGYTF.